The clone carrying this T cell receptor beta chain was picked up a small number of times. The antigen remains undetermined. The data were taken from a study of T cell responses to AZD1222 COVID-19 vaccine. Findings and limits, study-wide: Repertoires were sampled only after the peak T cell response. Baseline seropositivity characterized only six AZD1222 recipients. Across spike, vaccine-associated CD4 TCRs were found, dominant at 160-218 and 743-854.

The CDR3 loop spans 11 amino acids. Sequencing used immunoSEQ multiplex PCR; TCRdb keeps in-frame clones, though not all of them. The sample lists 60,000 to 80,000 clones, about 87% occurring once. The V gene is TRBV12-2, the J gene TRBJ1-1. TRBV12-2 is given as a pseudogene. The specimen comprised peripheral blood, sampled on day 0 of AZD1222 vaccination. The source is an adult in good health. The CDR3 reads CASRLEGETPF. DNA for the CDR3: TGTGCAAGTCGCTTAGAAGGAGAAACCCCCTTT.